This is a list of T cell receptor beta chains from one sample in a study of blood T cells in healthy people across ages. TCRdb re-derived calls from the 5' RACE reads in MiXCR, one entry per CDR3 protein. The table lists about 650,000 distinct CDR3 sequences, about 50% of them singletons. The sample comprised blood. All receptors derive from a woman over 75 in good health. The CDR3 runs from the conserved cysteine through the conserved F or W. The D gene is left open where the match is weak. Only some rows state a clone size, as once, few, many or a class for expanded clones.

many,TRBJ2-1,TRBV20-1,.,CSARKGREQFF,TGCAGTGCTAGAAAGGGGCGTGAGCAGTTCTTC
.,TRBJ2-2,TRBV25-1,.,CASSEGGDSENTGELFF,TGTGCCAGCAGTGAAGGCGGGGACAGCGAGAACACCGGGGAGCTGTTTTTT
many,TRBJ2-1,TRBV3-1,.,CASSHIMGDEQFF,TGTGCCAGCAGCCATATAATGGGCGATGAGCAGTTCTTC
.,TRBJ2-5,TRBV7-9,.,CASSLGDGREETQYF,TGTGCCAGCAGCTTAGGAGATGGTCGAGAAGAGACCCAGTACTTC
few,TRBJ1-5,TRBV2,TRBD1,CASSGQGPNQPQHF,TGTGCCAGCAGCGGACAGGGTCCCAATCAGCCCCAGCATTTT
.,TRBJ2-1,TRBV27,.,CASGEGDEQFF,TGTGCCAGCGGTGAGGGCGATGAGCAGTTCTTC
.,TRBJ2-7,TRBV2,.,CASSGGFLTYEQYF,TGTGCCAGCAGTGGGGGGTTCTTAACCTACGAGCAGTACTTC
few,TRBJ2-1,TRBV11-3,.,CASSKPGNNEQFF,TGTGCCAGCAGCAAACCGGGGAACAATGAGCAGTTCTTC
.,TRBJ2-7,TRBV7-2,.,CASSFPDSTSQYF,TGTGCCAGCAGCTTCCCGGACAGCACAAGTCAGTACTTC
.,TRBJ1-1,TRBV5-4,.,CASSQGTVMNTEAFF,TGTGCCAGCAGCCAAGGGACGGTAATGAACACTGAAGCTTTCTTT